Presented here are 6 T cell receptor beta chains from one specimen sequenced in a study of shared clonotypes between healthy human individuals. Data came from immunoSEQ multiplex PCR; TCRdb stores just in-frame clones and leaves some out. The sample has hundreds of thousands of clones, around 79% seen once. The sample was PBMCs. The origin of the receptors is a middle-aged woman in good health. Some clones in this sample may be carry-over from other donors' samples.

The chain uses TRBV14 and TRBJ2-5; tentative D call: TRBD2 (5 bases). The ends were cut back, 1 base at V and 4 bases at J, with 22 bases in the middle. The length of the CDR3 is 18 residues. Per germline, CDR1 SGHDN and CDR2 FVKESK. Here the CDR3 reads CASSQVFGVGRLAETQYF. The CDR3 nucleotides are TGTGCCAGCAGCCAAGTTTTCGGGGTGGGGAGATTGGCAGAGACCCAGTACTTC.

The genes are TRBV9 and TRBJ1-3; D ambiguous. The CDR3 contains 15 residues. Germline values: CDR1 SGDLS, CDR2 YYNGEE. Trimming removed 0 bases from V and 3 bases from J, with 10 bases in between. CDR3 bases: TGTGCCAGCAGCGTAGCTGATCTGGGTGGAAACACCATATATTTT. It codes for CASSVADLGGNTIYF.

This clone was picked up one time. The gene calls are TRBV4-2 and TRBJ2-5; 7 bases fit TRBD2. Per the germline V gene, CDR1 is LGHNA and CDR2 is YNFKEQ. CDR3 length: 15 amino acids. V lost 1 base to trimming and J lost 2 bases; unmatched junction nucleotides: 4. CDR3 nucleotides: TGTGCCAGCAGCCAAGCGGCGGGAGAACAAGAGACCCAGTACTTC. This translates into CASSQAAGEQETQYF.

The chain joins TRBV27 to TRBJ2-1; D remains ambiguous. With 5 bases removed from V and 7 bases from J, the gap between germline ends came to 15 bases. The CDR3 length is 14 residues. Looked up from germline, CDR1 is MNHEY and CDR2 is SMNVEV (reference sequence). CDR3: CASSILGMRNEQFF. The CDR3 nucleotides read TGTGCCAGCAGTATACTGGGGATGAGGAATGAGCAGTTCTTC.

V is TRBV7-6 and J is TRBJ1-1; TRBD1 is a possible D gene (5 bases). The germline CDR1 and CDR2 sequences are SGHVS and FNYEAQ. V was shortened by 0 bases and J by 2 bases, with 7 bases between the two germline ends. The CDR3 has 14 amino acids. CDR3 protein: CASSLARANTEAFF. The DNA for the CDR3 is TGTGCCAGCAGCTTAGCCAGGGCAAACACTGAAGCTTTCTTT.

V usage is TRBV27 and J usage is TRBJ1-3, with unresolved D. Trimming removed 9 bases at V and 7 bases at J, with 10 bases between. This CDR3 comprises 11 residues. CDR1 and CDR2 from the germline V gene are MNHEY and SMNVEV (reference sequence). As DNA, the CDR3 is TGTGCCAGTCCGTCCGACAACACCATATATTTT. It translates to CASPSDNTIYF.